This entry is about one T cell receptor (beta chain). PCR involved 60 Vbeta and 13 Jbeta primers. Only in-frame clones appear in the TCRdb table, and some are missing; sequencing was by immunoSEQ multiplex PCR. The sample records over 150,000 clones, roughly 80% being singletons. This entry belongs to a study of cytomegalovirus exposure and HLA in healthy donors. The ends were cut back, 5 bases at V and 3 bases at J, with 14 bases in the middle. Germline V gene data show CDR1 as MNHEY and CDR2 as SVGAGI. CDR3 length: 14 residues. This TCR was recovered from a woman between 50 and 59 years old in good health and CMV-seropositive. The specimen sequenced was PBMCs. The chain joins TRBV6-5 to TRBJ2-7; perhaps TRBD1 as D (6 bases). The CDR3 region has the DNA TGTGCCAGCAGTCAGACAGGATGGAGCTACGAGCAGTACTTC. Protein: CASSQTGWSYEQYF.